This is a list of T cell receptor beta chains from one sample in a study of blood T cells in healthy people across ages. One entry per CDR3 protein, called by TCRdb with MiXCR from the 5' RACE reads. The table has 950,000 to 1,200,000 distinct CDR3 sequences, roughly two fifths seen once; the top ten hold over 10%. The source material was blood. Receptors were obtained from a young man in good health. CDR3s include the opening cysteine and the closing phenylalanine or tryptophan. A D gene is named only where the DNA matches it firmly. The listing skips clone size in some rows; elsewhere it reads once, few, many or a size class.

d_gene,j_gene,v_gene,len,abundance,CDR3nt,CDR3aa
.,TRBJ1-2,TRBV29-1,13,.,TGCAGCGTTAACAGTCAAGGACAGTATGGCTACACCTTC,CSVNSQGQYGYTF
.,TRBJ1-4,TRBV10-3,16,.,TGTGCCATCAGTGGAGACCGTCCTTCCCTTAATGAAAAACTGTTTTTT,CAISGDRPSLNEKLFF
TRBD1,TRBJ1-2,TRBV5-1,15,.,TGCGCCAGCAGCTTCAGTACAGGGGTACACTATGGCTACACCTTC,CASSFSTGVHYGYTF
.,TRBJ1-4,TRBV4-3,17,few,TGCGCCAGCAGCCAAGACTCGTCAGGGAGGTTTGTGGAAAAACTGTTTTTT,CASSQDSSGRFVEKLFF
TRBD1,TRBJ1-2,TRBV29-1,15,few,TGCAGCGTTGAAGGGGGGACAGGGCTGCACTATGGCTACACCTTC,CSVEGGTGLHYGYTF
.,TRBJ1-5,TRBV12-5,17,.,TGTGCTAGTGGTTTGGCCCCACCGGCGGGATACAATCAGCCCCAGCATTTT,CASGLAPPAGYNQPQHF
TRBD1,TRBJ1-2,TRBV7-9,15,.,TGTGCCAGCACCACAGGGGGGCAGGGGAACTATGGCTACACCTTC,CASTTGGQGNYGYTF
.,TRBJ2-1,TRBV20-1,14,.,TGCAGTGCTACTCTAGGCGGGGACCACAATGAGCAGTTCTTC,CSATLGGDHNEQFF
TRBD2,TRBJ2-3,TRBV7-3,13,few,TGTGCCAGCAGCCTCCGGGAGCGGGGAACGCAGTATTTT,CASSLRERGTQYF
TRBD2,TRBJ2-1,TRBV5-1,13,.,TGCGCCAGCAGCAATCCCCCGGGACTAGGGGGGTTCTTC,CASSNPPGLGGFF
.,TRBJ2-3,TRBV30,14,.,TGTGCCTGGAGTGGGCGCGGTAGCACAGATACGCAGTATTTT,CAWSGRGSTDTQYF
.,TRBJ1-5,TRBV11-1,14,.,TGTGCCAGCAGCTCCCTCCTTAAGGGAGTGCCCCAGCATTTT,CASSSLLKGVPQHF